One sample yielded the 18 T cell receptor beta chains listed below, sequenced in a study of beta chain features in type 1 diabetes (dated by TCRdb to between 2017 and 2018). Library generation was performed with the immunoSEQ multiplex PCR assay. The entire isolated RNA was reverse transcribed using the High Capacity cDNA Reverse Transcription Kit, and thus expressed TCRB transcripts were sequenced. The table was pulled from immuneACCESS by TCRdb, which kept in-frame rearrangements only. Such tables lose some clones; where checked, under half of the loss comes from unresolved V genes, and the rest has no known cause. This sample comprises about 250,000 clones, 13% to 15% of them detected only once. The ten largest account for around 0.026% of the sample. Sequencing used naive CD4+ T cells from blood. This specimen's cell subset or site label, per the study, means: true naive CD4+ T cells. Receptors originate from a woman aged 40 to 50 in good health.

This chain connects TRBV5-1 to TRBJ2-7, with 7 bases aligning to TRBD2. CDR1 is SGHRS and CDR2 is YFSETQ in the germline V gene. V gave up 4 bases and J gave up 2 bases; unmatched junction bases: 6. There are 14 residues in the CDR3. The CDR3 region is CASSISTSTYEQYF. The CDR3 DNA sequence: TGCGCCAGCAGCATATCGACTAGCACCTACGAGCAGTACTTC.

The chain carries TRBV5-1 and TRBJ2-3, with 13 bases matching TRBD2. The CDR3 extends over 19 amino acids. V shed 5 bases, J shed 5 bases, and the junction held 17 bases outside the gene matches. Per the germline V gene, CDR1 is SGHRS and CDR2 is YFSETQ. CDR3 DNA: TGCGCCAGCAGAAACAGCCCCGCCCGACTAGCGGGGGGAAAAGATACGCAGTATTTT. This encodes CASRNSPARLAGGKDTQYF.

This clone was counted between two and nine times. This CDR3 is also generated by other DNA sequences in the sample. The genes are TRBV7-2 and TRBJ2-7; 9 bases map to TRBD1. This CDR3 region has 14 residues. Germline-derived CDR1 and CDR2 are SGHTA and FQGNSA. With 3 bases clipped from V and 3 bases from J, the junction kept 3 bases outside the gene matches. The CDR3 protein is CASSLGQGFYEQYF. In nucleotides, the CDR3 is TGTGCCAGCAGCTTGGGACAGGGATTCTACGAGCAGTACTTC.

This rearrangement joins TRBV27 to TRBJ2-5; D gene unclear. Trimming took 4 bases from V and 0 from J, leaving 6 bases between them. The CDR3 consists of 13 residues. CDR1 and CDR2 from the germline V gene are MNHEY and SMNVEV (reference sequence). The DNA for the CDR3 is TGTGCCAGCAGTTCGAGGAACCAAGAGACCCAGTACTTC. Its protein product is CASSSRNQETQYF.

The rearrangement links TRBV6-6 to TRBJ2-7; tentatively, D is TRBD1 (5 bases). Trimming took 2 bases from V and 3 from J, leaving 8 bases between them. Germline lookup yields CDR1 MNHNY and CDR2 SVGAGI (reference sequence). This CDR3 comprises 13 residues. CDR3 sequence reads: CASSYTGVYEQYF. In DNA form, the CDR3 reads TGTGCCAGCAGTTACACAGGTGTCTACGAGCAGTACTTC.

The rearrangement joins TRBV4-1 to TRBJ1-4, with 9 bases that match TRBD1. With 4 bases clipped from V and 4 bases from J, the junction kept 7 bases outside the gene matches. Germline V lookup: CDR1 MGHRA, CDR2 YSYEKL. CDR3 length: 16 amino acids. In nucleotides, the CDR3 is TGCGCCAGCAGCCGACATATGACAGGGGGTAATGAAAAACTGTTTTTT. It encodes CASSRHMTGGNEKLFF.

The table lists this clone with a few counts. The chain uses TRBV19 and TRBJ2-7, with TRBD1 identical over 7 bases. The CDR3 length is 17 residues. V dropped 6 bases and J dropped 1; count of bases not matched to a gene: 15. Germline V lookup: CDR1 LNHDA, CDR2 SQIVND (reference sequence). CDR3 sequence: CASRGTGDPPWSYEQYF. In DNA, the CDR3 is TGTGCCAGTAGGGGAACAGGGGACCCACCTTGGTCCTACGAGCAGTACTTC.

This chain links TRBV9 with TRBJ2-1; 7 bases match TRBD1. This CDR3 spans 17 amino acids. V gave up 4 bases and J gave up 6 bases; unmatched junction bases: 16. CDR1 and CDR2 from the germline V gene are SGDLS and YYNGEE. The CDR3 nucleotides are TGTGCCAGCAGCCCATGGACAGGAGTAACACAGAGCAATGAGCAGTTCTTC. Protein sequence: CASSPWTGVTQSNEQFF.

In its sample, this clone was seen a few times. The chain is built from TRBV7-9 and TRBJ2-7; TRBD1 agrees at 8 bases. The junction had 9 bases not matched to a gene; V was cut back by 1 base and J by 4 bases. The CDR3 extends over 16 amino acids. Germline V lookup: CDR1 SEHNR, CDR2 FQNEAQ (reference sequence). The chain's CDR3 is CASSLVVGRGLYEQYF. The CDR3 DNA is TGTGCCAGCAGCTTAGTTGTTGGCAGGGGGCTGTACGAGCAGTACTTC. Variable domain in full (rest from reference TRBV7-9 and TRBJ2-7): DTGVSQNPRHKITKRGQNVTFRCDPISEHNRLYWYRQTLGQGPEFLTYFQNEAQLEKSRLLSDRFSAERPKGSFSTLEIQRTEQGDSAMYLCASSLVVGRGLYEQYFGPGTRLTVT.

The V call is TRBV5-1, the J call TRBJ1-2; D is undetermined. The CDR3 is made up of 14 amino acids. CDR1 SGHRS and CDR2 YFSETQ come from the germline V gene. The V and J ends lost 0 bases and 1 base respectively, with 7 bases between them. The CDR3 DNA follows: TGCGCCAGCAGCTTGGAGGCGGTTAACTATGGCTACACCTTC. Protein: CASSLEAVNYGYTF.

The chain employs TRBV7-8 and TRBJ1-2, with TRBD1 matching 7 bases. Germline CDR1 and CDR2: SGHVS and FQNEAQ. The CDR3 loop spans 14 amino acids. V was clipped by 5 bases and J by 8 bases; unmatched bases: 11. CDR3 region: CASSPGQLPFGYTF. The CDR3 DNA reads TGTGCCAGCAGCCCGGGACAGCTTCCCTTCGGCTACACCTTC.

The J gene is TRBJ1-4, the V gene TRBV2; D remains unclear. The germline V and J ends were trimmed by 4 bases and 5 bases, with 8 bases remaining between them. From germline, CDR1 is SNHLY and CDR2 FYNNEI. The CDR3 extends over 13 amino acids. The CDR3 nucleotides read TGTGCCAGCAGTGCAGTAACAAATGAAAAACTGTTTTTT. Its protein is CASSAVTNEKLFF.

The CDR3 bases are TGTGCCAGCAGCAGACAGCGAAATGAAAAACTGTTTTTT. Translating it yields CASSRQRNEKLFF. The chain employs TRBV2 and TRBJ1-4; TRBD1 might be the D (5 bases). This CDR3 spans 13 amino acids. V was cut by 6 bases and J by 5 bases, with 10 bases left in between. Germline V gives CDR1 SNHLY, CDR2 FYNNEI.

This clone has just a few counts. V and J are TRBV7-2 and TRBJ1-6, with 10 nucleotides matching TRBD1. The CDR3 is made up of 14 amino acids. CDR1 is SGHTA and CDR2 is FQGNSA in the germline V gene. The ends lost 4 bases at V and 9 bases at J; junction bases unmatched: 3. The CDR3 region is CASSSDRGSSPLHF. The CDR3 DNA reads TGTGCCAGCAGCTCGGACAGGGGGAGTTCACCCCTCCACTTT.

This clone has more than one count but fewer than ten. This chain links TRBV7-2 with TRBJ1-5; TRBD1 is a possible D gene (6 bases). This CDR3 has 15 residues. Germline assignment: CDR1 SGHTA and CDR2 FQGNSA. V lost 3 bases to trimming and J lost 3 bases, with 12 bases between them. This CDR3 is CASSFGRGHNQPQHF. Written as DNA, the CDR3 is TGTGCCAGCAGCTTTGGCAGGGGACACAATCAGCCCCAGCATTTT.

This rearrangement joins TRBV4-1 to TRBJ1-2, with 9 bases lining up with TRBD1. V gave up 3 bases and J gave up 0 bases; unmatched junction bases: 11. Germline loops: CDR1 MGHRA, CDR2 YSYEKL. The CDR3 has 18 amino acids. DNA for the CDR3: TGCGCCAGCAGCCATAGGTCCCGGGACAGGGCCGCTAACTATGGCTACACCTTC. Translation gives CASSHRSRDRAANYGYTF.

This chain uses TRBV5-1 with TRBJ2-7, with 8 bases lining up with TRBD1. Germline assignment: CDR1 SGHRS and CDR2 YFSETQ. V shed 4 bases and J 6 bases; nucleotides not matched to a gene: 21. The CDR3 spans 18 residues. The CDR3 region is CASSPIMISTGGSGEQYF. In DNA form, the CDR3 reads TGCGCCAGCAGCCCAATTATGATTTCAACAGGGGGATCGGGCGAGCAGTACTTC.

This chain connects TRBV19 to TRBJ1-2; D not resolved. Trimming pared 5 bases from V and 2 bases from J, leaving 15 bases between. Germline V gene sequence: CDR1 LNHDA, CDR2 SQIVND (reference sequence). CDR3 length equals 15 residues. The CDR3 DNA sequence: TGTGCCAGTAGTCCGGAACCTCGAGGAAACTATGGCTACACCTTC. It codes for CASSPEPRGNYGYTF.